This entry features one T cell receptor beta chain sequence. What it recognizes is unknown. This specimen belongs to a study of shared clonotypes between healthy human individuals. Overall study findings and caveats: Naive subsets typically showed greater estimated richness than memory subsets.

Germline-derived CDR1 and CDR2 are LNHDA and SQIVND (reference sequence). The CDR3 runs to 17 residues. V lost 1 base to trimming and J lost 3 bases; unmatched junction nucleotides: 11. Replicate PCRs for sorted subsets used approximately 190 ng DNA; this equaled tens of thousands of T cell genomes. Per the original data handling: Filtering differed for immunoSEQ, which gave only junction sequences without quality scores. Clones were read by immunoSEQ multiplex PCR, and TCRdb kept only the in-frame ones, dropping some. Clone size and V and J calls were adopted from that table, with D and trimming inferred from the DNA. In the table there are 640,000 or so clones, about two thirds of which are singletons. Donors, without exception, were Caucasian adults residing in Nashville, Tennessee.

The chain carries TRBV19 and TRBJ2-7, with 8 positions matching TRBD2. The source is a woman aged 25 to 39 in good health. Sequences were obtained from memory CD4+ T cells sorted from blood. Subset noted: CD45RA-negative fraction. The CDR3 DNA follows: TGTGCCAGTAGTATAGTGGTCCAGCGGGAGATTCACTACGAGCAGTACTTC. Its translation is CASSIVVQREIHYEQYF.